A single sample is the source of the 24 T cell receptor beta chains below, sequenced in a study of glioma-infiltrating T cells. Amplification of TCR alpha and beta CDR3 regions from RNA used iRepertoire nested multiplex PCR. TCRdb passed the multiplex PCR reads through MiXCR, listing each CDR3 protein once. The data show about 410,000 distinct CDR3 sequences, roughly 41% seen once. Sequencing used glioma tissue, nonneoplastic brain tissue, or PBMCs (not recorded which). These receptors were taken from a human donor with low-grade glioma or glioblastoma, undergoing nonglioma brain surgery, or in good health (not recorded which).

The rearrangement joins TRBV4-2 to TRBJ2-2, with a weak D call TRBD2 (5 bases). The V and J ends lost 4 bases and 5 bases respectively, with 11 bases between them. The CDR3 is 14 residues long. From germline, CDR1 is LGHNA and CDR2 YNFKEQ. For the CDR3, the DNA is TGTGCCAGCAGCCTCGAGCGGAGGACCGGGGAGCTGTTTTTT. It specifies CASSLERRTGELFF.

The table lists this clonotype with a few counts. The junction departs from the called germline gene at one end, perhaps through a read error. The CDR3, as DNA: TGTGCCAGCAGCTATGGAGCTAGCGGCCTCCAAGAGACCCTGTACTTC. Its protein is CASSYGASGLQETLYF. The V and J genes are TRBV7-2 and TRBJ2-5, with 7 bases matching TRBD2. This CDR3 region has 16 residues. Germline assignment: CDR1 SGHTA and CDR2 FQGNSA.

This clonotype was seen a few times. The chain links TRBV6-6 to TRBJ1-5, with 7 nucleotides matching TRBD1. This CDR3 comprises 16 residues. Germline assignment: CDR1 MNHNY and CDR2 SVGAGI (reference sequence). The ends lost 2 bases at V and 0 bases at J; junction bases unmatched: 4. Here the CDR3 DNA reads TGTGCCAGCAGTTACAGGGCAGGGGGTAGCAATCAGCCCCAGCATTTT. Translating it yields CASSYRAGGSNQPQHF.

This clonotype was seen a handful of times. This chain joins TRBV20-1 and TRBJ2-1; 7 nucleotides agree with TRBD1. From germline, CDR1 is DFQATT and CDR2 SNEGSKA (reference sequence). Trimming took 5 bases from V and 2 from J; bases not matched to a gene: 6. The CDR3 contains 14 residues. CDR3 residues: CSAPMTGPYNEQFF. In DNA form, the CDR3 reads TGCAGTGCTCCAATGACAGGGCCCTACAATGAGCAGTTCTTC.

The chain couples TRBV7-9 to TRBJ1-1, with D unclear. Germline V gene lookup returns CDR1 SEHNR and CDR2 FQNEAQ (reference sequence). The CDR3 is made up of 15 amino acids. V lost 5 bases and J 0 bases, leaving 13 bases between the germline ends. The CDR3, as DNA: TGTGCCAGCAGCCCCGAGGTAATTCTGAACACTGAAGCTTTCTTT. Amino acids: CASSPEVILNTEAFF.

In the case of this clonotype: Relative to the germline gene, one junction end is altered; a read error may explain this. The chain carries TRBV2 and TRBJ1-1; D not certain. Germline lookup yields CDR1 SNHLY and CDR2 FYNNEI. This CDR3 region has 15 residues. CDR3 coding DNA: TGTGCCAGCAGTGAAGCGCCAGGAACGAACAGTGAAGCTTTCTTT. Translating gives CASSEAPGTNSEAFF.

The chain joins TRBV4-1 to TRBJ2-7; no firm D call. This CDR3 contains 14 residues. V lost 0 bases and J lost 1, with 7 bases in between. Germline V gene lookup returns CDR1 MGHRA and CDR2 YSYEKL. The CDR3 region is CASSQDGISYEQYF. The CDR3, as DNA: TGCGCCAGCAGCCAAGATGGGATTTCCTACGAGCAGTACTTC.

This clonotype has just a few counts. The CDR3 here is CASSPGASGANTGELFF. CDR3 bases: TGCGCCAGCAGTCCTGGAGCGTCTGGCGCGAACACCGGGGAGCTGTTTTTT. V is TRBV4-1 and J is TRBJ2-2; D uncertain. V was cut by 6 bases and J by 0 bases, with 17 bases left in between. The CDR3 is made up of 17 amino acids. CDR1 MGHRA and CDR2 YSYEKL come from the germline V gene.

This clonotype was seen many times. The CDR3 protein is CSASVQGYQETQYF. CDR3 in DNA: TGCAGTGCTAGTGTACAGGGGTACCAAGAGACCCAGTACTTC. V is TRBV20-1 and J is TRBJ2-5; 7 bases align to TRBD1. Germline-derived CDR1 and CDR2 are DFQATT and SNEGSKA (reference sequence). Losses at the gene ends were 3 bases for V and 0 bases for J; bases not matched to a gene: 4. The CDR3 has 14 amino acids.

Comment on this clonotype: This sequence may be a read error, since a much larger clone differs from it by one base. In this CDR3 the conserved last residue, phenylalanine or tryptophan, is missing, so a read error is likely. The rearrangement joins TRBV28 to TRBJ2-7; TRBD2 agrees at 14 bases. The J segment lost 3 bases and the V segment lost 6 bases, leaving 7 bases of the junction unmatched. The CDR3 has 16 amino acids. Germline-derived CDR1 and CDR2 are MDHEN and SYDVKM. The CDR3 coding sequence is TGTGCCAGCAGACCGGGACTAGCGGGAGTTAGCTACGAGCAGTACTTA. Translating gives CASRPGLAGVSYEQYL.

Turning to this clonotype: A much larger clonotype is one base distant, so this may be a read error. This chain uses TRBV28 with TRBJ2-5; TRBD2 aligns across 10 bases. Germline V gene lookup returns CDR1 MDHEN and CDR2 SYDVKM. The CDR3 runs to 16 residues. In nucleotides, the CDR3 is TGTGTCAGCAGCTTCATTGGGACTAGCGTACAAGAGACCCAGTACTTC. Protein sequence: CVSSFIGTSVQETQYF.

This sequence joins TRBV11-2 and TRBJ1-6; TRBD1 matches at 8 bases. Germline V gene lookup returns CDR1 SGHAT and CDR2 FQNNGV. The CDR3 runs 16 residues. J gave up 13 bases and V 3 bases, and 14 bases lay outside the gene matches. In DNA form, the CDR3 reads TGTGCCAGCAGCTTCGGACAGGGATCCCCCCTTGGGCCCCTCCACTTT. Translated, it gives CASSFGQGSPLGPLHF.

The chain combines TRBV5-1 with TRBJ2-1, with D possibly matching TRBD2 (5 bases). This CDR3 has 13 residues. The germline CDR1 and CDR2 sequences are SGHRS and YFSETQ. Trimming shortened V by 0 bases and J by 9 bases, and 10 bases separated the two germline ends. In nucleotides, the CDR3 is TGCGCCAGCAGCTTGGAACTCCGGGGTGAGCAGTTCTTC. Encoded protein: CASSLELRGEQFF.

V is TRBV6-1 and J is TRBJ2-1; 10 nucleotides agree with TRBD2. This CDR3 has 19 amino acids. V lost 5 bases and J lost 0; bases outside the gene matches: 13. The germline gives CDR1 MNHNS, CDR2 SASEGT. The CDR3 DNA reads as TGTGCCAGCAGTCTCACCGGACTAGCGGATCAGAGCTCCTACAATGAGCAGTTCTTC. Translating it yields CASSLTGLADQSSYNEQFF.

In its sample, this clonotype was seen many times. The genes are TRBV4-1 and TRBJ1-1; the D gene is possibly TRBD1 (5 bases). This CDR3 region has 16 residues. V lost 1 base and J 2 bases, leaving 14 bases between the germline ends. Germline assignment: CDR1 MGHRA and CDR2 YSYEKL. The CDR3 DNA sequence: TGCGCCAGCAGCCAAGTTACAGGAACGGCTAACACTGAAGCTTTCTTT. Protein sequence: CASSQVTGTANTEAFF.

This chain's CDR3 is CASSYSSLGGSTQETQYF. The CDR3 DNA is TGTGCCAGCAGTTACTCGAGTCTTGGAGGGAGTACACAAGAGACCCAGTACTTC. This chain links TRBV6-5 with TRBJ2-5, with D possibly being TRBD2 (6 bases). This CDR3 is 18 amino acids long. Germline V lookup: CDR1 MNHEY, CDR2 SVGAGI. V dropped 0 bases and J dropped 2 bases, with 19 bases sitting between them.

The chain couples TRBV19 to TRBJ2-3, with 8 positions matching TRBD2. The J segment lost 2 bases and the V segment lost 7 bases, leaving 5 bases of the junction unmatched. CDR3 size: 14 residues. The V gene's germline CDR1 is LNHDA and CDR2 SQIVND (reference sequence). CDR3 in amino acids: CASNSGATTDTQYF. The CDR3 nucleotides read TGTGCCAGTAATAGCGGGGCGACCACAGATACGCAGTATTTT.

The V call is TRBV2, the J call TRBJ2-1; 13 bases line up with TRBD2. CDR1 SNHLY and CDR2 FYNNEI come from the germline V gene. The CDR3 runs to 17 residues. Trimming removed 10 bases from V and 3 bases from J; junction bases left unmatched: 12. The CDR3 DNA is TGTGCCACCCCCGACGGACTAGCGGGAGATTTCTACAATGAGCAGTTCTTC. It codes for CATPDGLAGDFYNEQFF.

This clonotype was found a few times. This chain joins TRBV25-1 and TRBJ1-5, with D possibly TRBD1 on 5 matching bases. The CDR3 has 15 residues. The germline CDR1 and CDR2 sequences are MGHDK and SYGVNS. The V end lost 2 bases, the J end lost 6 bases, and 14 bases lay between the germline ends. The CDR3 nucleotides are TGTGCCAGCAGTGAAGCAGGGACCGGGGTTCAGCCCCAGCATTTT. This gives the protein CASSEAGTGVQPQHF.

V is TRBV28 and J is TRBJ1-5; D remains ambiguous. The germline V and J ends were trimmed by 6 bases and 7 bases, with 16 bases remaining between them. Germline CDR1 MDHEN, CDR2 SYDVKM. CDR3 length: 14 amino acids. The CDR3 sequence is CASSLLGSGQPQHF. The CDR3 nucleotides read TGTGCCAGCAGCCTCTTAGGGTCCGGGCAGCCCCAGCATTTT.

As concerns this clonotype: An end of the junction does not agree with germline; a read error may underlie this. The chain combines TRBV28 with TRBJ2-1, with D tentatively TRBD2 (5 bases). The CDR3 loop spans 15 amino acids. Germline lookup yields CDR1 MDHEN and CDR2 SYDVKM. The CDR3 region is CASSSNTPEGSGCTF. The CDR3 DNA follows: TGTGCCAGCAGTTCAAATACCCCCGAAGGGAGTGGCTGCACCTTC.

About this clonotype: The junction shows a germline mismatch at one end, possibly a read error. The rearrangement links TRBV19 to TRBJ1-2; D perhaps matches TRBD1 (5 bases). The germline CDR1 and CDR2 sequences are LNHDA and SQIVND (reference sequence). The CDR3 is made up of 15 amino acids. CDR3 region: CAGSIDRGPSYGYTF. CDR3 DNA sequence: TGTGCCGGTAGTATAGATAGGGGACCAAGCTATGGCTACACCTTC.

To note about this clonotype: The junction departs from germline at one end; a sequencing error may be responsible. The chain has TRBV29-1 and TRBJ2-3; TRBD1 agrees at 7 bases. Germline V gene lookup returns CDR1 SQVTM and CDR2 ANQGSEA. This CDR3 region has 13 residues. CDR3 nucleotide sequence: TGCAGCGTGCCGACAGGGTTGACAGATACGGAGTATTTT. Translation: CSVPTGLTDTEYF.

The CDR3, as DNA: TGTGCCAGCAGTTTAACAGGGGTTGGGGCCAACGTCCTGACTTTC. Its translation: CASSLTGVGANVLTF. The chain employs TRBV27 and TRBJ2-6; TRBD1 aligns across 7 bases. This CDR3 contains 15 residues. Germline V gives CDR1 MNHEY, CDR2 SMNVEV (reference sequence). V was clipped by 2 bases and J by 3 bases; unmatched bases: 1.